This T cell receptor beta chain is drawn from a study of T cells in Graves' hyperthyroidism and ophthalmopathy. Researchers took RNA transcripts and amplified the TCR beta CDR3 regions from them. The HTBI set primed first-round TCR CDR3 RT-PCR. TCRdb re-analysed the multiplex PCR reads in MiXCR, keeping a single row per CDR3 protein. The sample includes around 600,000 distinct CDR3 sequences, approximately 15% of them seen just once. This CDR3 region has 16 residues. Germline values: CDR1 SGDLS, CDR2 YYNGEE. V was clipped by 0 bases and J by 3 bases, with 16 bases between them. V gene TRBV9 combines with J gene TRBJ2-7; D not resolved. This receptor was obtained from a woman aged 18 to 35 with Graves' ophthalmopathy. Material for sequencing was blood. The CDR3 reads CASSVGPSPLRYEQYF. In nucleotides, the CDR3 is TGTGCCAGCAGCGTAGGGCCCTCCCCCCTCCGCTACGAGCAGTACTTC.